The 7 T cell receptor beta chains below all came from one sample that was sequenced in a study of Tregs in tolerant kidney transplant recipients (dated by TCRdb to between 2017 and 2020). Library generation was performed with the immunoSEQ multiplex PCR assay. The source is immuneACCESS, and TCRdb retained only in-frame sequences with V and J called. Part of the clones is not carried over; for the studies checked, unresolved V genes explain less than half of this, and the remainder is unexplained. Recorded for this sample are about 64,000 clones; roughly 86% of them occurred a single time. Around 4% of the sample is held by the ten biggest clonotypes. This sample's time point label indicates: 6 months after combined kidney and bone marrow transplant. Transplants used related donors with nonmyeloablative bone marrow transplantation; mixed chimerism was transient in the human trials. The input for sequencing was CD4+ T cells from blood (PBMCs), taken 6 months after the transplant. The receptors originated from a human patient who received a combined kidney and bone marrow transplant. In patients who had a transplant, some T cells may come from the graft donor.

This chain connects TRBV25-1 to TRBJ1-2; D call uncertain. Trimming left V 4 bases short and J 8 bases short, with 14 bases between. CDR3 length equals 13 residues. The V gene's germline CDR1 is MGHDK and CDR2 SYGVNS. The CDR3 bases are TGTGCCAGCAGTGCGGCGGGTATTCGCGGCTACACCTTC. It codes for CASSAAGIRGYTF.

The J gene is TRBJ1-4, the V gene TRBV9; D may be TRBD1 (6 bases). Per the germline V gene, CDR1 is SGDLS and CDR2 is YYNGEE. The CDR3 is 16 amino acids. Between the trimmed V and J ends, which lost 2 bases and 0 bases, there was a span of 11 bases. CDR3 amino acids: CASSVTGFATNEKLFF. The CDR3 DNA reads TGTGCCAGCAGCGTGACAGGATTTGCAACTAATGAAAAACTGTTTTTT.

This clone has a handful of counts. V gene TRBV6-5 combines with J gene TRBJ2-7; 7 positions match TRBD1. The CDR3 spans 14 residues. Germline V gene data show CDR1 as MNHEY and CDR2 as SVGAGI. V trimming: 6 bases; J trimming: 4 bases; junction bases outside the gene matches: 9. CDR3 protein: CASRGDSLPYEQYF. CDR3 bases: TGTGCCAGCAGAGGGGACAGTTTGCCTTACGAGCAGTACTTC.

The CDR3 sequence: CARTRAWDTVEGHNEQFF. DNA of the CDR3: TGTGCCCGAACCAGGGCATGGGATACAGTAGAAGGGCACAATGAGCAGTTCTTC. V gene TRBV30 combines with J gene TRBJ2-1; the D gene is possibly TRBD1 (5 bases). This CDR3 region has 18 residues. Germline V gene lookup returns CDR1 GTSNPN and CDR2 SVGIG (reference sequence). Trimming stripped 8 bases from V and 5 bases from J, with 31 bases between.

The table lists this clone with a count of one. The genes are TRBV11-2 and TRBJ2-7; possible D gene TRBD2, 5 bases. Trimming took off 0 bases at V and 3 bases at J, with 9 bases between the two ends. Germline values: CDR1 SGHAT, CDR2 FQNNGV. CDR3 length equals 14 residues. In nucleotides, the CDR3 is TGTGCCAGCAGCTTAGAGCGAGGGTACTACGAGCAGTACTTC. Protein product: CASSLERGYYEQYF.

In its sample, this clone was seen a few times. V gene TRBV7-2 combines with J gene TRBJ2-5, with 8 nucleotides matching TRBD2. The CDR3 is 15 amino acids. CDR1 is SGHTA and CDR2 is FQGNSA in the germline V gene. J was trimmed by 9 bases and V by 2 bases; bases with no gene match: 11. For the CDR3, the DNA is TGTGCCAGCAGCTTAACTAGCGGTCCCCTCAAGGCCCAGTACTTC. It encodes CASSLTSGPLKAQYF.

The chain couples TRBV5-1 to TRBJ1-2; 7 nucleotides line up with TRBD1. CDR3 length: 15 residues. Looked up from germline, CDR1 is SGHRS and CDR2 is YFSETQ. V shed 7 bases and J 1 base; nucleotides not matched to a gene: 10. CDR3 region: CASAEGAYNNYGYTF. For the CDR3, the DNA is TGCGCCAGCGCGGAGGGGGCCTACAATAACTATGGCTACACCTTC.